The entry that follows covers one T cell receptor beta chain sequence. What it binds is unknown. Clones were sequenced by immunoSEQ multiplex PCR, and TCRdb holds only the in-frame ones, with some missing. The top ten clones hold about 1.1% of a sample with 2 million to 2.5 million clones, about 94% of them seen once. Cells designated naive CD8 were CD45RO-negative and were positively selected for CCR7, with terminally differentiated effector memory CD45RA+ cells excluded. This entry belongs to a study of shared clonotypes between healthy human individuals. Study-level background: Each donor contributed plates that comprised three CD4 naive, three CD4 memory, two CD8 naive and one CD8 memory. Study outcomes and limitations: The study sampled only blood, and tissue repertoires likely differ. Naive CD4 clonotype sharing across several donors was approximately 5%.

Per germline, CDR1 GTSNPN and CDR2 SVGIG (reference sequence). This CDR3 is 13 amino acids long. V lost 0 bases and J lost 5, with 10 bases in between. This receptor was taken from a man aged 18-30 years in good health. Material for sequencing was naive CD8+ T cells sorted from blood. The genes are TRBV30 and TRBJ2-5, with D unclear. CDR3 sequence reads: CAWSVEPWETQYF. CDR3 nucleotide sequence: TGTGCCTGGAGTGTAGAGCCATGGGAGACCCAGTACTTC.